This is a list of T cell receptor beta chains from one sample in a study of control samples from healthy donors and cancer patients. Sequencing was performed with immunoSEQ multiplex PCR; in TCRdb, only in-frame clones are kept and a portion is missing. The sample shows around 42,000 clones, 70% to 90% of them seen only once. The source material was blood. All receptors derive from a man in his fifties or sixties in good health. CDR3s include the opening cysteine and the closing phenylalanine or tryptophan. D genes are given only for firm matches. The size of a clone is reported for some rows only, either as once, few or many, or as a class for expanded clones.

-	TRBV5-1	TRBD2	TRBJ2-2	TGCGCCAGCAGCCCCCCCCTAGCGGGGGACGGGGAGCTGTTTTTT	CASSPPLAGDGELFF
-	TRBV9	-	TRBJ2-5	TGTGCCAGCAGCGCGACCGGGACACGAGAGACCCAGTACTTC	CASSATGTRETQYF
-	TRBV4-3	TRBD1	TRBJ2-7	TGCGCCAGCAGCCGACGGTCGGGACAGCCCTACGAGCAGTACTTC	CASSRRSGQPYEQYF
-	TRBV19	-	TRBJ1-2	TGTGCCAGTAGTTTACAGCCTTCATATGGCTACACCTTC	CASSLQPSYGYTF
few	TRBV5-1	-	TRBJ1-2	TGCGCCAGCACCCGAGAGAAAGGGCCTAACTATGGCTACACCTTC	CASTREKGPNYGYTF
-	TRBV6-1	-	TRBJ1-3	TGTGCCAGCAGTGAAGTCTCATACTCTGGAAACACCATATATTTT	CASSEVSYSGNTIYF
-	TRBV5-1	-	TRBJ1-2	TGCGCCAGCAGCTTGGTGGCAGGGAACTATGGCTACACCTTC	CASSLVAGNYGYTF
-	TRBV11-2	-	TRBJ2-5	TGTGCCAGCAGCTTAGATTACTACGGTCGGTTCGAGACCCAGTACTTC	CASSLDYYGRFETQYF
-	TRBV15	-	TRBJ1-1	TGTGCCACCAGCAGAGATCGGAAATGGGGAAACACTGAAGCTTTCTTT	CATSRDRKWGNTEAFF
-	TRBV10-2	TRBD2	TRBJ2-7	TGCGCCAGCTCAAGACTAGCGGGACTTGAGGGCTCCTACGAGCAGTACTTC	CASSRLAGLEGSYEQYF
-	TRBV2	-	TRBJ1-1	TGTGCCAGCAATGATTGGGGGGCTGGCACTGAAGCTTTCTTT	CASNDWGAGTEAFF
-	TRBV30	-	TRBJ1-5	TGTGCCTGGAGTTGGGGGAATCAGCCCCAGCATTTT	CAWSWGNQPQHF
-	TRBV14	-	TRBJ1-3	TGTGCCAGCAGCCAAGACTTAGGTCGCGGGACATATAGAAACACCATATATTTT	CASSQDLGRGTYRNTIYF
-	TRBV2	-	TRBJ1-2	TGTGCCAGCAGTGAACTCCAGGGTACGGGCGGCTACACCTTC	CASSELQGTGGYTF
-	TRBV7-2	-	TRBJ2-1	TGTGCCAGCAGCTTAGACCCCTCCTACAATGAGCAGTTCTTC	CASSLDPSYNEQFF
-	TRBV29-1	TRBD1	TRBJ1-1	TGCAGCGTGGGTTTAGACAGGGCCGAAGCTTTCTTT	CSVGLDRAEAFF
-	TRBV29-1	-	TRBJ1-6	TGCAGCGTTGCGACAGGTTCAAATTCACCCCTCCACTTT	CSVATGSNSPLHF
-	TRBV28	-	TRBJ1-1	TGTGCCAGCATTCCTTTCATCTACAGGTGGGGAACTGAAGCTTTCTTT	CASIPFIYRWGTEAFF
-	TRBV7-8	-	TRBJ2-6	TGTGCCAGCAGACCGACAGCCTCCTCTGGGGCCAACGTCCTGACTTTC	CASRPTASSGANVLTF
-	TRBV7-2	TRBD2	TRBJ2-7	TGTGCCAGCAGTCATAGGGGCGGGAGGGCCTCCTACGAGCAGTACTTC	CASSHRGGRASYEQYF
once	TRBV7-6	-	TRBJ1-2	TGTGCCAGCAGCTCTCACCCTACGGGGAACTATGGCTACACCTTC	CASSSHPTGNYGYTF
once	TRBV12-3/TRBV12-4	-	TRBJ1-1	TGTGCCATCCAAGAGACGAACACTGAAGCTTTCTTT	CAIQETNTEAFF
-	TRBV19	TRBD1	TRBJ1-1	TGTGCCAGTAGTATGGGTCAGGGGGCCTACACTGAAGCTTTCTTT	CASSMGQGAYTEAFF
-	TRBV18	TRBD1	TRBJ2-3	TGTGCCAGCTCTCCGGGACAGGACCCGGGTACGCAGTATTTT	CASSPGQDPGTQYF
-	TRBV7-2	TRBD2	TRBJ2-3	TGTGCCAGCAGCCCCGGACTAGCGCGTGGAGATACGCAGTATTTT	CASSPGLARGDTQYF
-	TRBV11-2	TRBD1	TRBJ1-1	TGTGCCAGCAGGATACAGGGGTACACTGAAGCTTTCTTT	CASRIQGYTEAFF
-	TRBV4-3	TRBD1	TRBJ1-4	TGCGCCAGCAGCCTTACCGGGACAGGGGACGAAAAACTGTTTTTT	CASSLTGTGDEKLFF
-	TRBV4-2	TRBD2	TRBJ2-7	TGTGCCAGCAGCCAAGATCAAGCTAGCGGGCCCTACGAGCAGTACTTC	CASSQDQASGPYEQYF
-	TRBV20-1	-	TRBJ1-1	TGCAGTGCTAGACAGCGGGGGGAAGCTTTCTTT	CSARQRGEAFF
-	TRBV30	-	TRBJ1-6	TGTGCCTGGAGTCTCTATCGAATTGGACAGCAATCACCCCTCCACTTT	CAWSLYRIGQQSPLHF
-	TRBV6-5	-	TRBJ2-7	TGTGCCAGCAGTTACTCGACGGACTGGGCCTCCTACGAGCAGTACTTC	CASSYSTDWASYEQYF
-	TRBV24-1	TRBD1	TRBJ1-1	TGTGCCACCAGTGATGCCGGACAGGGGGCGAGAACTGAAGCTTTCTTT	CATSDAGQGARTEAFF
-	TRBV11-2	-	TRBJ2-2	TGTGCCAGCAGCGCCGTTAACACCGGGGAGCTGTTTTTT	CASSAVNTGELFF
-	TRBV28	TRBD2	TRBJ2-3	TGTGCCAGCAGTTCATGGACTAGCGGGAGGGTAGGCACAGATACGCAGTATTTT	CASSSWTSGRVGTDTQYF
-	TRBV6-6	-	TRBJ1-1	TGTGCCAGCAGTTACTCGAAAACAGGCGCCACTGAAGCTTTCTTT	CASSYSKTGATEAFF
-	TRBV4-1	-	TRBJ1-4	TGCGCCAGCAGCCAACAGGGTGCTAATGAAAAACTGTTTTTT	CASSQQGANEKLFF
-	TRBV28	TRBD1	TRBJ1-1	TGTGCCAGCAGCTTTCAGGCGGGACAGGGGGACACTGAAGCTTTCTTT	CASSFQAGQGDTEAFF
-	TRBV9	TRBD1	TRBJ1-1	TGTGCCAGCAGCGTAGGACAGGGAGGGACTGAAGCTTTCTTT	CASSVGQGGTEAFF
-	TRBV5-1	-	TRBJ2-1	TGCGCCAGCAGCAGCACAGGGTACAATGAGCAGTTCTTC	CASSSTGYNEQFF
-	TRBV7-2	-	TRBJ1-4	TGTGCCAGCAGCTTAGTAAGACAGGCAGCCGGTGAAAAACTGTTTTTT	CASSLVRQAAGEKLFF
-	TRBV7-9	-	TRBJ1-1	TGTGCCAGCAGCCAGGCCAGGGTTGAAGCTTTCTTT	CASSQARVEAFF
-	TRBV30	-	TRBJ2-5	TGTGCCTCCAGAAATTGGGGGGCCGACCAAGAGACTCAGTACTTC	CASRNWGADQETQYF
-	TRBV7-9	TRBD1	TRBJ2-7	TGTGCCAGCAGCCCGGACAGGTACGAGCAGTACTTC	CASSPDRYEQYF
-	TRBV15	-	TRBJ1-6	TGTGCCACCGCTGCCGGGTTTTCGAGCTCCTATAATTCACCCCTCCACTTT	CATAAGFSSSYNSPLHF
-	TRBV6-4	-	TRBJ2-5	TGTGCCAGCAGTGTGAGGGGAGGAGAGACCCAGTACTTC	CASSVRGGETQYF
-	TRBV7-6	TRBD2	TRBJ2-1	TGTGCCAGCAGCTCACAAGGGACTAGCGGGAGCAATGAGCAGTTCTTC	CASSSQGTSGSNEQFF
once	TRBV24-1	-	TRBJ2-2	TGTGCCACATACTCAAGGACCGGGGAGCTGTTTTTT	CATYSRTGELFF
-	TRBV7-8	TRBD1	TRBJ2-7	TGTGCCAGCAGCTTAGCGATTAGGACAGGTCTCTCCTACGAGCAGTACTTC	CASSLAIRTGLSYEQYF
-	TRBV7-6	-	TRBJ1-1	TGTGCCAGCAGCCCCAGGTGGATGAACACTGAAGCTTTCTTT	CASSPRWMNTEAFF
-	TRBV10-3	TRBD1	TRBJ2-3	TGTGCCATCAAGGGACAGGGGGTAGATACGCAGTATTTT	CAIKGQGVDTQYF
-	TRBV7-3	TRBD2	TRBJ2-2	TGTGCCAGCAGCTTAACGGGCGGGAGTTCCGGGGAGCTGTTTTTT	CASSLTGGSSGELFF